In its sample, the clone carrying this T cell receptor (beta chain) was seen once. These data are taken from a study of blood T cell repertoires in COVID-19. Overall study: PBMCs, B-cell-depleted T cells, or T cells were the source of the cDNA or gDNA that made up the material.

In the original analysis: From reference gene primer amplification, estimates of nucleated cell counts were derived. The method was immunoSEQ multiplex PCR; TCRdb's version includes in-frame clones alone and lacks a portion of them. V and J calls and clone size are as listed in that table; D and trimming were resolved from the DNA. This sample has more than 250,000 clones, with 70% to 90% found just once. The sequence came from a man younger than 35 with active or convalescent COVID-19. The source material was peripheral blood.

The CDR3 is CASSPSENQPQHF. The CDR3 DNA reads TGTGCCAGCAGTCCATCAGAAAATCAGCCCCAGCATTTT. This chain uses TRBV12-3 or TRBV12-4 with TRBJ1-5; no clear D gene. This CDR3 has 13 amino acids. Trimming removed 5 bases at V and 4 bases at J, with 9 bases between.